One and the same sample provided the 24 T cell receptor beta chains below, sequenced in a study of tumor-infiltrating lymphocytes in primary liver carcinoma. TCR beta cDNA was reverse-transcribed from about 500 ng of total RNA. The reaction used a constant-region primer and ProtoScript II reverse transcriptase. Employing slightly modified ARM-PCR, three nested multiplex PCR rounds were run, and these gave rise to the TCR beta libraries. Two initial PCR rounds of around 9 cycles each paired TRBV1-TRBV30 forward primers with a C-beta reverse primer. In TCRdb, the multiplex PCR reads were re-called with MiXCR into one record per CDR3 protein. The sample yields approximately 210,000 distinct CDR3 sequences, around 60% seen once. Germline DNA was extracted too, while blood RNA derived from unsorted whole blood. Sequenced: peripheral blood. These TCRs come from an older woman with primary liver carcinoma and hepatitis B virus infection.

This chain links TRBV10-2 with TRBJ1-4; maybe TRBD1 (5 bases). Germline values: CDR1 WSHSY, CDR2 SAAADI. This CDR3 spans 16 amino acids. Between the trimmed V and J ends, which lost 6 bases and 5 bases, there was a span of 19 bases. For the CDR3, the DNA is TGCGCCAGCAGGATCAGGCAGGGCCTACCGAATGAAAAACTGTTTTTT. This translates into CASRIRQGLPNEKLFF.

Remarks on this clonotype: Germline and junction disagree at one end, which may indicate a read error. The chain employs TRBV11-2 and TRBJ2-1; TRBD2 matches at 7 bases. Germline-derived CDR1 and CDR2 are SGHAT and FQNNGV. This CDR3 has 18 amino acids. The DNA for the CDR3 is TGTGCCAGTAGCTTAGAGGCGAGCGGGACTTCATTCTACAATGAGCAGTTCTTC. This translates into CASSLEASGTSFYNEQFF. Full variable domain (rest looked up from reference TRBV11-2 and TRBJ2-1): EAGVAQSPRYKIIEKRQSVAFWCNPISGHATLYWYQQILGQGPKLLIQFQNNGVVDDSQLPKDRFSAERLKGVDSTLKIQPAKLEDSAVYLCASSLEASGTSFYNEQFFGPGTRLTVL.

This rearrangement joins TRBV5-1 to TRBJ1-1; maybe TRBD1 (6 bases). The germline V gene encodes CDR1 SGHRS and CDR2 YFSETQ. The CDR3 covers 15 residues. V was cut by 2 bases and J by 1 base, with 12 bases left in between. CDR3 protein: CASSFFGGQNTEAFF. CDR3 sequence (DNA): TGCGCCAGCAGCTTTTTCGGGGGGCAGAACACTGAAGCTTTCTTT.

The chain employs TRBV2 and TRBJ2-2, with D possibly being TRBD1 (6 bases). Germline CDR1 and CDR2: SNHLY and FYNNEI. The CDR3 contains 15 residues. The CDR3 DNA is TGTGTCAGTAGTGACGAGCAGGGGAATGCCGGGGAGCTGTTTTTT. Its translation: CVSSDEQGNAGELFF.

On this clonotype itself: The junction differs from germline at one of its ends, possibly a read error. The genes are TRBV6-5 and TRBJ1-1; weak D call: TRBD1 (5 bases). The CDR3 is 15 amino acids. Germline V gives CDR1 MNHEY, CDR2 SVGAGI. CDR3 protein: CASSYGGDTHTETFF. The DNA of the CDR3 is TGTGCCAGCAGTTACGGGGGGGATACGCACACTGAAACTTTCTTT.

By its share, this clonotype is medium-sized (0.01 to 0.1%). The chain is built from TRBV11-1 and TRBJ2-1, with D perhaps matching TRBD2 (6 bases). CDR1 and CDR2 (germline): SGHAT, FQDESV (reference sequence). The CDR3 is 16 amino acids. V lost 0 bases and J lost 1, with 10 bases in between. The chain's CDR3 is CASSLARGKSYNEQFF. The CDR3 DNA sequence: TGTGCCAGCAGCTTAGCGCGCGGGAAATCCTACAATGAGCAGTTCTTC.

Of note for this clonotype: A much more abundant neighbour one base away suggests this may be a read error. The rearrangement links TRBV4-1 to TRBJ1-2, with no clear D. Deletions cut 4 bases from V and 1 base from J, with 13 bases between. The CDR3 has 15 residues. Germline V gene lookup returns CDR1 MGHRA and CDR2 YSYEKL. In DNA form, the CDR3 reads TGCGCCAGCAGCCCCACAGTGGTCCATAACTATGGCTACACCTTC. Amino acids: CASSPTVVHNYGYTF.

A note on this clonotype: A single base separates this from a much larger clone, so it may be a read error. V usage is TRBV12-5 and J usage is TRBJ2-7, with D perhaps TRBD2 (6 bases). Germline CDR1 LGHNT, CDR2 FRNRAP. The CDR3 is 16 amino acids. V shed 0 bases and J shed 4 bases, with 16 bases lying between them. CDR3 in DNA: TGTGCTAGTGGTTTGGTACTAGCTGTATTCCAGTACGAGCAGTACTTC. Residues: CASGLVLAVFQYEQYF.

About this clonotype: As the CDR3 is not closed by the conserved phenylalanine or tryptophan, this likely results from a read error. It is unclear where the CDR3 begins or ends on the DNA, so no DNA is shown, and the CDR3 is as TCRdb lists it. This chain connects TRBV11-2 to TRBJ2-7; the DNA was not compared with TRBD2, the D call given in the table. Inclusive of both ends, the CDR3 amounts to 14 amino acids. From germline, CDR1 is SGHAT and CDR2 FQNNGV. This CDR3 is CASSLNSGFYEQCS.

This clonotype is medium-sized (0.01 to 0.1%) within its sample. V usage is TRBV11-2 and J usage is TRBJ1-4, with D perhaps matching TRBD1 (6 bases). The V gene lost 4 bases and the J gene lost 5 bases, with 20 bases spanning the gap. CDR3 length: 17 residues. The V gene's germline CDR1 is SGHAT and CDR2 FQNNGV. CDR3 in DNA: TGTGCCAGCAGCTACTTTGGCAGGGGCGGCGGAAATGAAAAACTGTTTTTT. Protein sequence: CASSYFGRGGGNEKLFF.

This rearrangement joins TRBV12-3 or TRBV12-4 to TRBJ1-2; 8 bases align to TRBD1. This CDR3 has 13 residues. CDR3 coding DNA: TGTGTCAGTAGCTCGGGACAGGTTTATGGCTACACCTTC. It translates to CVSSSGQVYGYTF.

The J gene is TRBJ1-1, the V gene TRBV11-2; perhaps TRBD1 as D (6 bases). CDR3 length equals 12 residues. V dropped 10 bases and J dropped 8 bases, with 17 bases sitting between them. Looked up from germline, CDR1 is SGHAT and CDR2 is FQNNGV. The CDR3 nucleotides are TGTGCCATCAGTCTAGACAGGCTCGAAGCTTTCTTT. This gives the protein CAISLDRLEAFF.

A note on this clonotype: Relative to the germline gene, one junction end is altered; a read error may explain this. The gene calls are TRBV4-2 and TRBJ1-2, with no clear D. This CDR3 is 15 amino acids long. CDR1 and CDR2 from the germline V gene are LGHNA and YNFKEQ. The CDR3 sequence is CASSQDLASNYGYIF. CDR3 coding DNA: TGTGCCAGCAGCCAAGATCTTGCGAGTAACTATGGTTACATCTTC.

This sequence joins TRBV5-4 and TRBJ2-3, with 10 bases aligning to TRBD2. Germline V gene sequence: CDR1 SGHNT, CDR2 YYREEE (reference sequence). Germline trimming cut 4 bases from V and 1 base from J; bases unmatched to any gene: 18. CDR3 length: 20 amino acids. This CDR3 is CASSLEVRGSGRARTDTQYF. The CDR3 DNA follows: TGTGCCAGCAGCCTGGAGGTTAGGGGGAGCGGGAGGGCCCGCACAGATACGCAGTATTTT.

The chain couples TRBV5-1 to TRBJ2-6, with 9 bases that match TRBD1. This CDR3 is built from 16 residues. J lost 2 bases, V lost 0 bases, and 0 bases had no gene match. Germline V gene sequence: CDR1 SGHRS, CDR2 YFSETQ. This chain's CDR3 is CASSLGTGAGANVLTF. The CDR3 DNA sequence: TGCGCCAGCAGCTTGGGGACAGGGGCTGGGGCCAACGTCCTGACTTTC.

The chain combines TRBV20-1 with TRBJ2-3, with TRBD2 matching over 9 bases. This CDR3 spans 15 amino acids. Germline V CDR1 and CDR2: DFQATT, SNEGSKA (reference sequence). The trim removed 5 bases at V and 2 bases at J, leaving 8 bases unmatched. The CDR3 sequence is CSALKLAGHTDTQYF. The CDR3 nucleotides read TGCAGTGCTCTTAAACTAGCGGGCCACACAGATACGCAGTATTTT.

Concerning this clonotype itself: Relative to the germline gene, one junction end is altered; a read error may explain this. The J gene is TRBJ2-3, the V gene TRBV11-2; TRBD1 aligns across 7 bases. This CDR3 has 15 residues. Germline V gene data show CDR1 as SGHAT and CDR2 as FQNNGV. The DNA of the CDR3 is TGTGCCAGCAACTTAAGGGGACAGTCCAGAGATACGCAGTATTTT. Protein product: CASNLRGQSRDTQYF.

As to this clonotype: A much larger clonotype is one base distant, so this may be a read error. The rearrangement joins TRBV29-1 to TRBJ1-1; maybe TRBD1 (6 bases). CDR1 is SQVTM, CDR2 ANQGSEA, per germline. This CDR3 has 11 residues. V shed 4 bases and J shed 6 bases, with 9 bases lying between them. As DNA, the CDR3 is TGCAGCGTTGCTAGGGGGGCTGAAGCTTTCTTT. Protein sequence: CSVARGAEAFF. Using reference TRBV29-1 and TRBJ1-1 for the parts outside the CDR3, the full variable domain is SAVISQKPSRDICQRGTSLTIQCQVDSQVTMMFWYRQQPGQSLTLIATANQGSEATYESGFVIDKFPISRPNLTFSTLTVSNMSPEDSSIYLCSVARGAEAFFGQGTRLTVV.

A word on this clonotype: Lacking the conserved final phenylalanine or tryptophan, this CDR3 likely reflects a read error. The rearrangement links TRBV11-2 to TRBJ1-5; 9 bases match TRBD1. Per germline, CDR1 SGHAT and CDR2 FQNNGV. The CDR3 has 14 residues. In nucleotides, the CDR3 is TGTGCCAACAGCCCCGGGACAGGGTACCAGCCCCAGCATCTA. This translates into CANSPGTGYQPQHL.

In the case of this clonotype: Its ends do not fully match the called genes, so a read error is possible. The J gene is TRBJ1-2, the V gene TRBV11-2; D gene unclear. Germline CDR1 SGHAT, CDR2 FQNNGV. The CDR3 totals 13 residues. This chain's CDR3 is CASSLPEHYAYTF. CDR3 in DNA: TGTGCCAGCAGCTTACCGGAGCATTATGCCTACACCTTC.

The rearrangement links TRBV7-9 to TRBJ2-2; 7 nucleotides match TRBD2. Germline CDR1 and CDR2: SEHNR and FQNEAQ (reference sequence). CDR3 length: 16 amino acids. The V gene end was trimmed by 4 bases and the J gene end by 1 base; junction bases not matched to a gene: 6. The CDR3 sequence is CASSSTAGLNTGELFF. The CDR3, as DNA: TGTGCCAGCAGCTCCACAGCGGGACTGAACACCGGGGAGCTGTTTTTT. Full variable domain (outside the CDR3, taken from reference TRBV7-9 and TRBJ2-2): DTGVSQNPRHKITKRGQNVTFRCDPISEHNRLYWYRQTLGQGPEFLTYFQNEAQLEKSRLLSDRFSAERPKGSFSTLEIQRTEQGDSAMYLCASSSTAGLNTGELFFGEGSRLTVL.

With respect to this clonotype: An end of the junction does not agree with germline; a read error may underlie this. The chain employs TRBV28 and TRBJ2-6; D not resolved. Germline CDR1 is MDHEN and CDR2 is SYDVKM. The CDR3 is made up of 17 amino acids. CDR3 sequence (DNA): TGTGCCAGCAGCCTTCGCCCGGGTTCTTCTGAGGCCTACGTCCTGACTTTC. Translating it yields CASSLRPGSSEAYVLTF.

Regarding this clonotype: A much larger clone differs by one base, so this may be a read error. This is likely a read error, given that the CDR3 carries no conserved phenylalanine or tryptophan at its end. The CDR3 spells CASSPSSDNEQFL. The DNA for the CDR3 is TGTGCCAGCAGCCCTAGCAGCGACAATGAGCAGTTCCTC. This sequence joins TRBV7-9 and TRBJ2-1; possible D gene TRBD2, 5 bases. V lost 5 bases, J lost 5 bases, and 10 bases lay in between. The CDR3 covers 13 residues. Germline V gene sequence: CDR1 SEHNR, CDR2 FQNEAQ (reference sequence).

This clonotype was observed a few times. The V and J genes are TRBV19 and TRBJ1-1; TRBD1 is a possible D gene (5 bases). V was trimmed by 6 bases and J by 5 bases, leaving 13 bases between them. Germline CDR1 LNHDA, CDR2 SQIVND (reference sequence). The CDR3 consists of 13 residues. The CDR3 nucleotides read TGTGCCAGTAGCGGACAAATGGGTACTGAAGCTTTCTTT. It specifies CASSGQMGTEAFF.